This TCR beta chain was sequenced for a study of blood T cells in healthy people across ages. Concerning this clonotype itself: Its target is not known.

Primers used in a second PCR of about 7 to 12 cycles were a sample-barcoded 5' primer and a J-beta primer mix. A template-switch adaptor with 12 random nucleotides tagged each cDNA molecule. Every sample returned 2.5 million or more CDR3-containing paired-end reads. MiXCR was run by TCRdb on the 5' RACE reads, yielding one entry per CDR3 protein. The sample yields 750,000 to 950,000 distinct CDR3 sequences, approximately 53% seen once. No fewer than 6 million PBMCs went into each sample. Study observations and caveats: In these data, TCR beta diversity tracked strongly with naive T cell percentage.

Germline V gene lookup returns CDR1 LGHDT and CDR2 YNNKEL (reference sequence). The CDR3 spans 14 residues. Trimming cost V 3 bases and J 4 bases; bases outside gene matches: 5. Specimen: blood. The chain uses TRBV3-1 and TRBJ2-5, with TRBD2 matching 7 bases. The sequence derives from a man at least 80 years old in good health. CDR3 nucleotides: TGTGCCAGCAGCCAGGCTGGCGGGAGAGAGACCCAGTACTTC. Protein: CASSQAGGRETQYF.